This T cell receptor (beta chain) is from a study of blood T cell repertoires in COVID-19. About the research overall: Samples of COVID-19 (acute and convalescent) were obtained from the United States, Italy and Spain.

The method was immunoSEQ multiplex PCR; TCRdb's version includes in-frame clones alone and lacks a portion of them. Here the sample spans fewer than 40,000 clones, about 90% being singletons. Germline CDR1 KGHDR, CDR2 SFDVKD. CDR3 size: 14 residues. V gave up 1 base and J gave up 6 bases, with 10 bases separating them. This chain joins TRBV24-1 and TRBJ2-3; no clear D gene. This clonotype was obtained from a man aged 55 to 70 with active COVID-19. The sample comprised peripheral blood. CDR3: CATSDFQPGDTQYF. The CDR3, as DNA: TGTGCCACCAGTGATTTCCAACCCGGGGATACGCAGTATTTT.